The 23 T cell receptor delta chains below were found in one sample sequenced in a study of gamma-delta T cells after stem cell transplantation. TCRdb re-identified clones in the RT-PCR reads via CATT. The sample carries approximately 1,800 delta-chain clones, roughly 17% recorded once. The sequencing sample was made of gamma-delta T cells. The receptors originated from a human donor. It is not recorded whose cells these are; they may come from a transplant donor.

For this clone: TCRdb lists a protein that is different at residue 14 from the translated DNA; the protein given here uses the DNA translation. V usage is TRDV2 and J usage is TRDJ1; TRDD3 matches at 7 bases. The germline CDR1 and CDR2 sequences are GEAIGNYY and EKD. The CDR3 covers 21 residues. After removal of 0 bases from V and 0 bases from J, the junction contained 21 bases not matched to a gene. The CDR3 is CACDTLNLVLGTRPYTDKLIF. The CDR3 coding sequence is TGTGCCTGTGACACCCTCAATCTCGTACTGGGGACTAGACCGTACACCGATAAACTCATCTTT.

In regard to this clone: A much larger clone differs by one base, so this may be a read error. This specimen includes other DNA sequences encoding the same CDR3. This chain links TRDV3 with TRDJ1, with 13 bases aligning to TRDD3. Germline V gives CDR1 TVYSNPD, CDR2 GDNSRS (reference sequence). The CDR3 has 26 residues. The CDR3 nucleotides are TGTGCCTCCAGGCAGAGAAGGGTTCGGGTTGTCTACCAATCTACTGGGGGATACGAGGGCACCGACAAACTCATCTTT. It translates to CASRQRRVRVVYQSTGGYEGTDKLIF.

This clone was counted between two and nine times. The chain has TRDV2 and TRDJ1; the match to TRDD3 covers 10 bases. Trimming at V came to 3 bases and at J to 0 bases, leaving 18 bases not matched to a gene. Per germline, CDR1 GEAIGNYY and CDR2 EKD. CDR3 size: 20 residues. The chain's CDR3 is CACDPLTGGSSALYTDKLIF. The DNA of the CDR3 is TGTGCCTGTGACCCCCTTACTGGGGGATCATCCGCCCTGTACACCGATAAACTCATCTTT.

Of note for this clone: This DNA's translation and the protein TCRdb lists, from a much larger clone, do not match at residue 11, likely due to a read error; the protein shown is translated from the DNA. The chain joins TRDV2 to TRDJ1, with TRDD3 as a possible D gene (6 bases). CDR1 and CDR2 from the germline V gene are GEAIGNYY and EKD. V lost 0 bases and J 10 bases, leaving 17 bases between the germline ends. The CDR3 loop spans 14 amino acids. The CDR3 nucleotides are TGTGCCTGTGACACCGTGTCGGGGGAGAGGGGACTCATCTTT. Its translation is CACDTVSGERGLIF.

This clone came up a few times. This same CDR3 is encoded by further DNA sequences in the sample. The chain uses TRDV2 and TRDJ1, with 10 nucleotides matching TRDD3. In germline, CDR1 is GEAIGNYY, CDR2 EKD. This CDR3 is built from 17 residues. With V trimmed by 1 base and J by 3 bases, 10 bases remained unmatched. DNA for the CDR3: TGTGCCTGTGACACATGGGTGACGGGGGATACGGCCGATAAACTCATCTTT. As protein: CACDTWVTGDTADKLIF.

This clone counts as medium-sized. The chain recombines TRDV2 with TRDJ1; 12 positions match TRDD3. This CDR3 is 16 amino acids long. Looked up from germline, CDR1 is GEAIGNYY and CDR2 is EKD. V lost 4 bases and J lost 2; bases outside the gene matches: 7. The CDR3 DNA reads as TGTGCCTGTGAATTTCTGGGGGATACGCGTACCGATAAACTCATCTTT. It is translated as CACEFLGDTRTDKLIF.

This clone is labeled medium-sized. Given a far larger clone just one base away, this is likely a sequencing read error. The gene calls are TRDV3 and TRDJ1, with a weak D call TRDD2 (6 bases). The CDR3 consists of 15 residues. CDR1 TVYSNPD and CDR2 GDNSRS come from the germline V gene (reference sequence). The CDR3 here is CAFSLLPLYTDTLIF. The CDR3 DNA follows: TGTGCCTTTTCACTCCTTCCGCTGTACACCGATACACTCATCTTT.

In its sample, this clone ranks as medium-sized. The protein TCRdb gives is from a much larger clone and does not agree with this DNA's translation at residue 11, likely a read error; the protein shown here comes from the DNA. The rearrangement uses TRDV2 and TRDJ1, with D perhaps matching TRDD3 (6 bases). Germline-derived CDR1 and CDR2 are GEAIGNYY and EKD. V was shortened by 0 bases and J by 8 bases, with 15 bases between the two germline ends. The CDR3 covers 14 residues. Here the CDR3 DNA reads TGTGCCTGTGACACCGTGTCGGGGGAGAGGAAACTCATCTTT. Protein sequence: CACDTVSGERKLIF.

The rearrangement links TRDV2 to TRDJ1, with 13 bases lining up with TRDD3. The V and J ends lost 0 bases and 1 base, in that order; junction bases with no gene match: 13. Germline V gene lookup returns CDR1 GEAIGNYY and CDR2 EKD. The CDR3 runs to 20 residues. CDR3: CACDTLKLLGDTRVTDKLIF. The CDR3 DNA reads TGTGCCTGTGACACCCTAAAATTACTGGGGGATACGCGTGTCACCGATAAACTCATCTTT.

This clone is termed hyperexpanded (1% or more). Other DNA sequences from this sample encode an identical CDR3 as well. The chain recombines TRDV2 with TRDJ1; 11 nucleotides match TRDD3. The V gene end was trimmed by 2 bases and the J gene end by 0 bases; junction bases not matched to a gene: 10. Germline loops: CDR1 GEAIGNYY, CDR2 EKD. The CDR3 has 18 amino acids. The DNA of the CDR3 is TGTGCCTGTGACATAGTGGGGGATACGCGATCTTACACCGATAAACTCATCTTT. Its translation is CACDIVGDTRSYTDKLIF.

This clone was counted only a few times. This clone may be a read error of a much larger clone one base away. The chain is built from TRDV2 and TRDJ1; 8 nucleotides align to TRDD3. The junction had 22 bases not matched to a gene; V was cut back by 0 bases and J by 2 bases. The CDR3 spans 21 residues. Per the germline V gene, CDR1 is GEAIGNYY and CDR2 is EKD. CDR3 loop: CACDTVPTGKVLGVRTDKLIF. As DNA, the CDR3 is TGTGCCTGTGACACCGTGCCTACGGGGAAAGTACTGGGGGTCCGGACCGATAAACTCATCTTT.

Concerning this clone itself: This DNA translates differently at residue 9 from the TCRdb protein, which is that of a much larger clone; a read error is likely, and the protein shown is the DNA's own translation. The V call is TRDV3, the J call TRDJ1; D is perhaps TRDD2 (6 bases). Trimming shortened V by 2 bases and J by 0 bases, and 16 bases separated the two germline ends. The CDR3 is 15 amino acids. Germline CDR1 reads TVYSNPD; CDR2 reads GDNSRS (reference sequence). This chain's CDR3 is CAFSLLPLHTDKLIF. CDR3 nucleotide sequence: TGTGCCTTTTCACTCCTTCCGCTGCACACCGATAAACTCATCTTT.

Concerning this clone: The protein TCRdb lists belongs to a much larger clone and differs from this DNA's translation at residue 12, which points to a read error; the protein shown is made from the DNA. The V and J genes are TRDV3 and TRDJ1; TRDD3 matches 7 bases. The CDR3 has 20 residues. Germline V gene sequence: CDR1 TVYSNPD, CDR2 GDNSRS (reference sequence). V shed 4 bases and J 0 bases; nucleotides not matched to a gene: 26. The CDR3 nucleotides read TGTGCCTCAGGGGACTCTACGCCGACTGGGGTGACGGCCAACACCGATAAACTCATCTTT. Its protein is CASGDSTPTGVTANTDKLIF. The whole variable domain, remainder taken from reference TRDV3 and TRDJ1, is CDKVTQSSPDQTVASGSEVVLLCTYDTVYSNPDLFWYRIRPDYSFQFVFYGDNSRSEGADFTQGRFSVKHILTQKAFHLVISPVRTEDSATYYCASGDSTPTGVTANTDKLIFGKGTRVTVEP.

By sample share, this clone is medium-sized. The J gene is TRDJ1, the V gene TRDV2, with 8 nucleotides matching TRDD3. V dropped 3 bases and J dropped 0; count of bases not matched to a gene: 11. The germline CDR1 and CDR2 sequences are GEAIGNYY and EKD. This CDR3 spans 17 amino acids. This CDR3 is CACDSLGDYEDTDKLIF. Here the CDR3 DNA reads TGTGCCTGTGACTCTTTGGGGGATTACGAGGACACCGATAAACTCATCTTT.

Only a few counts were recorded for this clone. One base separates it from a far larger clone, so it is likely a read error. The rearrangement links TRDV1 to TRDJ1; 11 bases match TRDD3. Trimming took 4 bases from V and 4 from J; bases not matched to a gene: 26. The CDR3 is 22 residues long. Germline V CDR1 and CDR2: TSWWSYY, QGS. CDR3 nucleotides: TGTGCTCTTGGGGCTCCTCCTATGTGGGGGATACGACACTTTTTGTACATCGATAAACTCATCTTT. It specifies CALGAPPMWGIRHFLYIDKLIF.

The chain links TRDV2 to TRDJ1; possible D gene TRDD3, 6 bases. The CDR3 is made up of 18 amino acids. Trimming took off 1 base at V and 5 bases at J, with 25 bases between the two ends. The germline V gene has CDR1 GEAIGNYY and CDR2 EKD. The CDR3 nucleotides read TGTGCCTGTGACACTTGGTGCGCTGGGGCCAGAGGGGCGGATAAACTCATCTTT. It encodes CACDTWCAGARGADKLIF.

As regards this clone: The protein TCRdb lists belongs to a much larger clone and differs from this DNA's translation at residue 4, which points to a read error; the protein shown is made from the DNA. The DNA for the CDR3 is TGTGCCTGTGGCACCGTGCCTACGGGGAAAGTACTGGGGGTCCGGACCTATAAACTCATCTTT. It codes for CACGTVPTGKVLGVRTYKLIF. The chain couples TRDV2 to TRDJ1; 8 bases fit TRDD3. The CDR3 runs 21 residues. Germline V lookup: CDR1 GEAIGNYY, CDR2 EKD.

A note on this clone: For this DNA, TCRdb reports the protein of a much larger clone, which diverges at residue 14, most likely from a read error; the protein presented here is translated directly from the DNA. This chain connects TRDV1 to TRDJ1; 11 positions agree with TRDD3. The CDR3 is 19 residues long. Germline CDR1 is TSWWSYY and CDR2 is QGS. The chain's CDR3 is CAIGEREPPDWGIRDKLIF. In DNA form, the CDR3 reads TGTGCTATTGGGGAAAGAGAGCCCCCCGACTGGGGGATAAGGGATAAACTCATCTTT.

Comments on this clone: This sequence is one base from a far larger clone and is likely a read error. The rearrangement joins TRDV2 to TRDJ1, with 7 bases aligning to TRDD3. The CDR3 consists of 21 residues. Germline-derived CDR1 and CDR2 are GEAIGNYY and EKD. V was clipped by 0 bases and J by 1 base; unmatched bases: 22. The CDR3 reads CACDTVESNRRIGGLTDKLIF. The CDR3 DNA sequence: TGTGCCTGTGACACCGTTGAGTCCAACCGGCGTATTGGGGGACTCACCGATAAACTCATCTTT.

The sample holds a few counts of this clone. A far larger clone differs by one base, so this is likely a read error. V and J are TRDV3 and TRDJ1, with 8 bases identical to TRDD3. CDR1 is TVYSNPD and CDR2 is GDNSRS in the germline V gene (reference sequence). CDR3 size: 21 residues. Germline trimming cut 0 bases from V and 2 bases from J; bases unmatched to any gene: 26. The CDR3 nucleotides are TGTGCCTTTAGTAAGCTGGGACGATTTTGGGGATACCCTTTGTGGACCGATAAACTCATCTTT. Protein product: CAFSKLGRFWGYPLWTDKLIF.

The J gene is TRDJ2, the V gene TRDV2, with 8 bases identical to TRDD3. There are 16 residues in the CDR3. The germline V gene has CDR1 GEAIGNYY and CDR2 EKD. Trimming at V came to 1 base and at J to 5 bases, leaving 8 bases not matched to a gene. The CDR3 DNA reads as TGTGCCTGTGACACGGCTGAACTGGGGGCCACAGCACAACTCTTCTTT. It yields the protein CACDTAELGATAQLFF.

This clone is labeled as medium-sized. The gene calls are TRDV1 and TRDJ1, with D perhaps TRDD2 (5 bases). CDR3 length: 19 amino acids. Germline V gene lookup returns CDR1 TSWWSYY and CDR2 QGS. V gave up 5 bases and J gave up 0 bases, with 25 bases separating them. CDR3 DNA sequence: TGTGCTCTTGGGTCCTTCGAGTTCTTCCCCATGAAGTACACCGATAAACTCATCTTT. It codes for CALGSFEFFPMKYTDKLIF.

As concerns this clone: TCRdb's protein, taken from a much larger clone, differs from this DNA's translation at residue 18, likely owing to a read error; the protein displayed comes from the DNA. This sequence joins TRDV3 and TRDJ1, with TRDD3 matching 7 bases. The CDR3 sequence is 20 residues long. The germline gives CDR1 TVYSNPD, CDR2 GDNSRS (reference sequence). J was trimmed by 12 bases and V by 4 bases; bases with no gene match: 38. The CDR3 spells CASGDSTPTGVMANTDKFIF. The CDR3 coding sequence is TGTGCCTCAGGGGACTCTACGCCGACTGGGGTGATGGCCAACACCGACAAATTCATCTTT.